The next 21 T cell receptor beta chains were all read from a single sample in a study of T cells in Graves' hyperthyroidism and ophthalmopathy. It was RNA transcripts that yielded the amplified TCR beta CDR3 regions. Initially, a first-round RT-PCR of the TCR CDR3 employed the HTBI primer set. TCRdb ran MiXCR on the multiplex PCR reads and lists one entry per CDR3 protein. The sample carries under 350,000 distinct CDR3 sequences, about 25% recorded once. Sequences were obtained from blood. These receptors originate from a man in his forties or fifties with Graves' hyperthyroidism that later progressed to Graves' ophthalmopathy.

CDR3 in amino acids: CASRGQGGPSKQYF. Written as DNA, the CDR3 is TGTGCCAGCAGGGGACAGGGAGGTCCGAGCAAGCAGTACTTC. The J gene is TRBJ2-7, the V gene TRBV12-3 or TRBV12-4; 9 positions agree with TRBD1. V was pared by 6 bases and J by 8 bases, with 11 bases of the junction left unmatched. The CDR3 runs 14 residues.

This clonotype occurred a few times. The V and J genes are TRBV20-1 and TRBJ2-1; no firm D call. The germline V gene has CDR1 DFQATT and CDR2 SNEGSKA (reference sequence). This CDR3 region has 13 residues. V was trimmed by 4 bases and J by 4 bases, leaving 11 bases between them. The CDR3 sequence: CSANPTWYNEQFF. CDR3 sequence (DNA): TGCAGTGCTAACCCGACCTGGTACAATGAGCAGTTCTTC.

This clonotype was seen ten or more times. This chain links TRBV15 with TRBJ1-5; no firm D call. V dropped 0 bases and J dropped 3 bases, with 9 bases sitting between them. This CDR3 has 15 amino acids. The V gene's germline CDR1 is LNHNV and CDR2 YYDKDF (reference sequence). CDR3 residues: CATSRDPGNNQPQHF. CDR3 nucleotide sequence: TGTGCCACCAGCAGAGATCCCGGCAACAATCAGCCCCAGCATTTT.

In this sample, this clonotype turned up many times. This chain uses TRBV4-1 with TRBJ1-5, with D unresolved. The germline V gene encodes CDR1 MGHRA and CDR2 YSYEKL. The CDR3 runs to 15 residues. The V end was cut by 3 bases, the J end by 6 bases, with 15 bases between. CDR3 coding DNA: TGCGCCAGCAGCCAGGTCGACACCCGGGGTCAGCCCCAGCATTTT. Its translation is CASSQVDTRGQPQHF.

This clonotype was counted many times. The rearrangement links TRBV5-1 to TRBJ2-2; D call uncertain. Germline V gives CDR1 SGHRS, CDR2 YFSETQ. The germline V and J ends were trimmed by 0 bases and 0 bases, with 9 bases remaining between them. The CDR3 length is 16 residues. The CDR3 sequence: CASSLGASSNTGELFF. CDR3 nucleotides: TGCGCCAGCAGCTTGGGGGCCAGTTCGAACACCGGGGAGCTGTTTTTT.

At least ten counts were recorded for this clonotype. V is TRBV5-6 and J is TRBJ2-2, with 7 bases that match TRBD2. The V gene end was trimmed by 0 bases and the J gene end by 1 base; junction bases not matched to a gene: 9. The CDR3 sequence is 18 residues long. The germline gives CDR1 SGHDT, CDR2 YYEEEE. DNA of the CDR3: TGTGCCAGCAGCTTGGCGTCTAGCGGAGGGGAGAACACCGGGGAGCTGTTTTTT. It yields the protein CASSLASSGGENTGELFF.

This clonotype appeared many times. The genes are TRBV6-5 and TRBJ1-2, with 9 bases aligning to TRBD1. The CDR3 covers 14 residues. Germline V gene lookup returns CDR1 MNHEY and CDR2 SVGAGI. V shed 7 bases, J shed 1 base, and the junction held 4 bases outside the gene matches. CDR3 coding DNA: TGTGCCAGCATCCTGGGACAGGGTAACTATGGCTACACCTTC. Translation: CASILGQGNYGYTF.

This clonotype was counted ten times or more. CDR3 region: CASSLGPRVAYEQYF. CDR3 nucleotides: TGTGCCAGCAGCCTAGGCCCCAGGGTAGCCTACGAGCAGTACTTC. The J gene is TRBJ2-7, the V gene TRBV4-2, with D tentatively TRBD1 (5 bases). The CDR3 spans 15 residues. V was cut by 4 bases and J by 2 bases, with 15 bases left in between. Germline V gives CDR1 LGHNA, CDR2 YNFKEQ.

This clonotype was found a few times. The rearrangement uses TRBV2 and TRBJ1-1; 9 bases are a match to TRBD1. The CDR3 runs 15 residues. The trim removed 6 bases at V and 4 bases at J, leaving 9 bases unmatched. CDR1 is SNHLY and CDR2 is FYNNEI in the germline V gene. CDR3 bases: TGTGCCAGCAGCGAACAAATGACAGGGGGCACTGAAGCTTTCTTT. Its translation is CASSEQMTGGTEAFF.

This clonotype came up many times. V and J are TRBV7-8 and TRBJ2-7, with 9 nucleotides matching TRBD2. Germline V gene data show CDR1 as SGHVS and CDR2 as FQNEAQ. This CDR3 contains 15 residues. V was clipped by 1 base and J by 4 bases; unmatched bases: 5. The CDR3 reads CASSLELAGNYEQYF. CDR3 DNA: TGTGCCAGCAGCTTAGAACTAGCGGGTAATTACGAGCAGTACTTC. Looking up the rest from reference TRBV7-8 and TRBJ2-7 gives the full variable domain: GAGVSQSPRYKVAKRGQDVALRCDPISGHVSLFWYQQALGQGPEFLTYFQNEAQLDKSGLPSDRFFAERPEGSVSTLKIQRTQQEDSAVYLCASSLELAGNYEQYFGPGTRLTVT.

This clonotype was seen ten or more times. The rearrangement joins TRBV2 to TRBJ2-7; TRBD2 agrees at 9 bases. The CDR3 totals 15 residues. Germline V gene data show CDR1 as SNHLY and CDR2 as FYNNEI. With 7 bases clipped from V and 5 bases from J, the junction kept 12 bases outside the gene matches. In nucleotides, the CDR3 is TGTGCCAGCACCGGATCGACTAGCGGTTGGGACGAGCAGTACTTC. Protein sequence: CASTGSTSGWDEQYF.

Ten or more counts support this clonotype. The chain has TRBV11-3 and TRBJ1-1; a weak D match, TRBD1 (5 bases). The CDR3 is 14 residues long. The germline V gene has CDR1 SGHNT and CDR2 YENEEA. Trimming pared 2 bases from V and 1 base from J, leaving 8 bases between. The CDR3, as DNA: TGTGCCAGCAGCTTACAACAGGAGAACACTGAAGCTTTCTTT. It is translated as CASSLQQENTEAFF.

At least ten counts were recorded for this clonotype. The V call is TRBV30, the J call TRBJ2-2; TRBD2 might be the D (7 bases). Germline lookup yields CDR1 GTSNPN and CDR2 SVGIG (reference sequence). The length of the CDR3 is 16 residues. V was pared by 4 bases and J by 3 bases, with 18 bases between. CDR3 loop: CAWTRGRGGYTGELFF. The CDR3 coding sequence is TGTGCCTGGACTAGGGGGAGGGGGGGCTACACCGGGGAGCTGTTTTTT.

The chain is built from TRBV6-1 and TRBJ2-4, with TRBD1 matching over 9 bases. The CDR3 runs to 15 residues. J gave up 3 bases and V 5 bases, and 5 bases lay outside the gene matches. Germline CDR1 reads MNHNS; CDR2 reads SASEGT. The CDR3 DNA sequence: TGTGCCAGCAGTCCGGGACAGGGAAACAAAAACATTCAGTACTTC. Its translation: CASSPGQGNKNIQYF.

This clonotype was observed many times. The chain uses TRBV10-3 and TRBJ2-5; D is unclear. The CDR3 spans 13 residues. The germline V gene has CDR1 ENHRY and CDR2 SYGVKD. The V gene lost 5 bases and the J gene lost 1 base, with 8 bases spanning the gap. In DNA form, the CDR3 reads TGTGCCATCAGTCGACGGCTCCAAGAGACCCAGTACTTC. Translated, it gives CAISRRLQETQYF.

Only a few counts were recorded for this clonotype. V is TRBV3-1 and J is TRBJ2-5; 8 bases agree with TRBD1. CDR3 length: 15 residues. After removal of 0 bases from V and 5 bases from J, the junction contained 5 bases not matched to a gene. CDR1 is LGHDT, CDR2 YNNKEL, per germline (reference sequence). The CDR3 region has the DNA TGTGCCAGCAGCCAAGATCTCAGGGGGCGGGAGACCCAGTACTTC. It is translated as CASSQDLRGRETQYF.

In its sample, this clonotype was seen many times. V gene TRBV5-1 combines with J gene TRBJ1-1, with TRBD1 matching 9 bases. The V gene end was trimmed by 1 base and the J gene end by 4 bases; junction bases not matched to a gene: 8. The CDR3 has 16 amino acids. From germline, CDR1 is SGHRS and CDR2 YFSETQ. The CDR3 nucleotides read TGCGCCAGCAGCTTGTCGGGACAGGGACTGGGCACTGAAGCTTTCTTT. Translated: CASSLSGQGLGTEAFF.

This clonotype was seen repeatedly, ten times or more. The chain employs TRBV29-1 and TRBJ2-2; no clear D. Germline lookup yields CDR1 SQVTM and CDR2 ANQGSEA. This CDR3 has 13 residues. Trimming shortened V by 7 bases and J by 1 base, and 10 bases separated the two germline ends. DNA of the CDR3: TGCAGCGCCTCCTCGAGGAACACCGGGGAGCTGTTTTTT. Translated, it gives CSASSRNTGELFF.

This chain uses TRBV6-1 with TRBJ2-3; tentatively, D is TRBD1 or TRBD2 (5 bases each). The CDR3 length is 16 residues. Trimming removed 5 bases from V and 2 bases from J, with 17 bases in between. The germline V gene encodes CDR1 MNHNS and CDR2 SASEGT. The CDR3 DNA is TGTGCCAGCAGTCCCTCCATCGGGGCCCTCACAGATACGCAGTATTTT. The encoded protein is CASSPSIGALTDTQYF.

This clonotype has a single count. This rearrangement joins TRBV28 to TRBJ1-1, with D maybe TRBD1 (6 bases). Germline loops: CDR1 MDHEN, CDR2 SYDVKM. The V gene lost 11 bases and the J gene lost 1 base, with 14 bases spanning the gap. The CDR3 extends over 13 amino acids. In DNA, the CDR3 is TGTGCCTCTCGGGGGCCCTGGAACACTGAAGCTTTCTTT. Protein sequence: CASRGPWNTEAFF.

This clonotype was seen at least ten times. This chain joins TRBV7-8 and TRBJ1-1; TRBD1 is a possible D gene (5 bases). Trimming took 1 base from V and 0 from J, leaving 18 bases between them. The CDR3 is 18 amino acids. Germline V lookup: CDR1 SGHVS, CDR2 FQNEAQ. CDR3 bases: TGTGCCAGCAGCTTAGTTATCCGAGGGGTTAAAATGAACACTGAAGCTTTCTTT. Translation: CASSLVIRGVKMNTEAFF.